Each of the 24 T cell receptor beta chains below was sequenced from the same sample in a study of blood T cells in healthy people across ages. For the second PCR, which ran for about 6 to 11 cycles, a sample-barcoded 5' primer and a J-beta primer mix were used. TCRdb fed the 5' RACE reads into MiXCR, producing one record per CDR3 protein. The profile shows more than 800,000 distinct CDR3 sequences, 29% of them singletons. The sequenced sample was blood. The receptors stem from an elderly woman in good health.

This clonotype showed up just a few times. The rearrangement joins TRBV27 to TRBJ1-4; D gene uncertain. The CDR3 is 16 amino acids. Germline CDR1 and CDR2: MNHEY and SMNVEV (reference sequence). V gave up 2 bases and J gave up 5 bases, with 15 bases separating them. Here the CDR3 DNA reads TGTGCCAGCAGTTTAAACTCTCGGCAGTCGAATGAAAAACTGTTTTTT. Translated, it gives CASSLNSRQSNEKLFF.

There are a few counts of this clonotype. The chain has TRBV19 and TRBJ2-5; possible D gene TRBD1, 6 bases. Germline assignment: CDR1 LNHDA and CDR2 SQIVND (reference sequence). CDR3 size: 13 residues. V shed 4 bases and J shed 2 bases, with 8 bases lying between them. The CDR3, as DNA: TGTGCCAGTAGTAAGACAGGACAAGAGACCCAGTACTTC. Its translation: CASSKTGQETQYF.

This clonotype came up a few times. The rearrangement joins TRBV7-2 to TRBJ2-5; D remains unclear. CDR3 size: 16 residues. Germline V gene data show CDR1 as SGHTA and CDR2 as FQGNSA. The germline V and J ends were trimmed by 1 base and 1 base, with 13 bases remaining between them. The DNA for the CDR3 is TGTGCCAGCAGCTTAGTCTCCCCTCCAGTCCAAGAGACCCAGTACTTC. This codes for CASSLVSPPVQETQYF.

In its sample, this clonotype was seen many times. This chain connects TRBV3-1 to TRBJ2-5; the match to TRBD2 covers 9 bases. The CDR3 contains 15 residues. Looked up from germline, CDR1 is LGHDT and CDR2 is YNNKEL (reference sequence). The J segment lost 10 bases and the V segment lost 0 bases, leaving 9 bases of the junction unmatched. CDR3 sequence reads: CASSQDLAGLGSQYF. The CDR3 region has the DNA TGTGCCAGCAGCCAAGATCTAGCGGGGCTAGGGAGCCAGTACTTC.

A word on this clonotype: A much larger clone differs by one base, so this may be a read error. The chain employs TRBV25-1 and TRBJ2-6, with 8 bases identical to TRBD1. CDR3 length equals 17 residues. Germline V gene lookup returns CDR1 MGHDK and CDR2 SYGVNS. In nucleotides, the CDR3 is TGTGCCAGCGGAAGGGACAGGAGTCTATCTGGGGCCAACGTCCGGACTTTC. Translation: CASGRDRSLSGANVRTF.

Of note for this clonotype: This may arise from a read error, as a much more abundant clone is one base away. The J gene is TRBJ2-3, the V gene TRBV3-1, with 15 bases aligning to TRBD2. The CDR3 contains 16 residues. Looked up from germline, CDR1 is LGHDT and CDR2 is YNNKEL (reference sequence). With 4 bases clipped from V and 10 bases from J, the junction kept 9 bases outside the gene matches. CDR3 sequence (DNA): TGTGCCAGCAGCCCCGGACTAGCGGGGGGGGAGGATGCGCAGTATTTT. Its translation: CASSPGLAGGEDAQYF.

Many counts were recorded for this clonotype. V is TRBV6-5 and J is TRBJ2-1, with D perhaps matching TRBD2 (6 bases). This CDR3 region has 15 residues. Trimming shortened V by 6 bases and J by 6 bases, and 18 bases separated the two germline ends. Per the germline V gene, CDR1 is MNHEY and CDR2 is SVGAGI. In nucleotides, the CDR3 is TGTGCCAGCAGCCTGATCGGGAGACGAGGCAATGAGCAGTTCTTC. Amino acids: CASSLIGRRGNEQFF.

There are many counts of this clonotype. V gene TRBV14 combines with J gene TRBJ2-3, with a possible D match to TRBD1 (5 bases). V was clipped by 5 bases and J by 0 bases, with 12 bases between them. Germline V gene lookup returns CDR1 SGHDN and CDR2 FVKESK. This CDR3 is built from 15 residues. Written as DNA, the CDR3 is TGTGCCAGCAGCGTACAGGTTACTAGCACAGATACGCAGTATTTT. The encoded protein is CASSVQVTSTDTQYF.

Regarding this clonotype: A single base separates this from a much larger clone, so it may be a read error. The genes are TRBV6-2 or TRBV6-3 and TRBJ2-7; D gene unclear. TRBJ2-5 explains the end of the DNA better; the J call may be wrong. Germline-derived CDR1 and CDR2 are MNHEY and SVGEGT. This CDR3 is 13 amino acids long. CDR3 in amino acids: CTSSYPQYGTQYF. The CDR3 DNA reads TGTACCAGCAGTTACCCGCAATATGGGACCCAGTACTTC.

This clonotype was found a few times. V and J are TRBV6-5 and TRBJ2-1; 8 bases are a match to TRBD1. Trimming removed 0 bases from V and 5 bases from J; junction bases left unmatched: 6. The CDR3 runs to 16 residues. CDR1 and CDR2 (germline): MNHEY, SVGAGI. The CDR3 DNA is TGTGCCAGCAGTTACTCCGGGACAGGTAACGACAATGAGCAGTTCTTC. It encodes CASSYSGTGNDNEQFF.

The sample holds many counts of this clonotype. This chain connects TRBV15 to TRBJ2-5; TRBD2 might be the D (5 bases). The CDR3 has 15 residues. The germline V and J ends were trimmed by 1 base and 4 bases, with 13 bases remaining between them. Germline CDR1 is LNHNV and CDR2 is YYDKDF (reference sequence). The CDR3: CATSRGAAGPETQYF. CDR3 in DNA: TGTGCCACCAGCAGAGGAGCGGCCGGCCCAGAGACCCAGTACTTC.

This clonotype was detected many times. V and J are TRBV6-2 or TRBV6-3 and TRBJ2-5; 7 bases agree with TRBD1. The CDR3 loop spans 15 amino acids. The ends lost 2 bases at V and 5 bases at J; junction bases unmatched: 8. Looked up from germline, CDR1 is MNHEY and CDR2 is SVGEGT. DNA of the CDR3: TGTGCCAGCAGTTACAGGGGGCGCGATTGGGAGACCCAGTACTTC. Its translation is CASSYRGRDWETQYF.

A remark on this clonotype: This may be a read error, as it is one base from a much larger clone. The chain couples TRBV29-1 to TRBJ2-7; 10 bases fit TRBD2. Germline CDR1 and CDR2: SQVTM and ANQGSEA. The CDR3 is made up of 13 amino acids. The V segment lost 5 bases and the J segment 7 bases; nucleotides outside the gene matches: 8. CDR3 loop: CSVIAGGLNEQYF. As DNA, the CDR3 is TGCAGCGTTATAGCGGGAGGCCTCAATGAGCAGTACTTC.

This clonotype has a count of ten or more. The chain employs TRBV20-1 and TRBJ1-2; D perhaps matches TRBD1 (6 bases). V lost 2 bases to trimming and J lost 5 bases, with 15 bases between them. CDR1 and CDR2 (germline): DFQATT, SNEGSKA (reference sequence). The CDR3 totals 14 residues. CDR3 loop: CSARQQGKGYGYTF. CDR3 DNA sequence: TGCAGTGCTAGACAGCAGGGGAAGGGATATGGCTACACCTTC.

This clonotype appeared many times. The chain recombines TRBV6-6 with TRBJ2-3, with D possibly TRBD2 on 7 matching bases. The CDR3 loop spans 15 amino acids. V lost 2 bases, J lost 4 bases, and 13 bases lay in between. Looked up from germline, CDR1 is MNHNY and CDR2 is SVGAGI (reference sequence). CDR3 in amino acids: CASSYGGGGSDTQYF. In DNA form, the CDR3 reads TGTGCCAGCAGTTACGGGGGCGGGGGTTCAGATACGCAGTATTTT.

This clonotype occurred a few times. The V and J genes are TRBV6-1 and TRBJ2-7; 9 positions match TRBD2. The V gene end was trimmed by 7 bases and the J gene end by 3 bases; junction bases not matched to a gene: 7. Germline values: CDR1 MNHNS, CDR2 SASEGT. This CDR3 has 14 residues. CDR3 sequence: CASTLGSGSYEQYF. In DNA, the CDR3 is TGTGCCAGCACCCTAGGTAGCGGGAGCTACGAGCAGTACTTC.

The V and J genes are TRBV5-1 and TRBJ2-7; D might be TRBD1 (6 bases). The germline V gene has CDR1 SGHRS and CDR2 YFSETQ. Trimming stripped 1 base from V and 7 bases from J, with 12 bases between. This CDR3 spans 13 amino acids. CDR3 protein: CASSLRTANEQYF. The CDR3 nucleotides read TGCGCCAGCAGCTTGAGGACAGCTAATGAGCAGTACTTC.

This clonotype has only a few counts. This CDR3 reads CASSQLAGRTGELFF. DNA of the CDR3: TGTGCCAGCAGCCAGCTAGCGGGGCGGACCGGGGAGCTGTTTTTT. The V and J genes are TRBV4-2 and TRBJ2-2; the match to TRBD2 covers 9 bases. The CDR3 totals 15 residues. Trimming took 3 bases from V and 5 from J; bases not matched to a gene: 4. Germline V CDR1 and CDR2: LGHNA, YNFKEQ.

This clonotype was recorded at least ten times. V is TRBV7-9 and J is TRBJ1-5; D might be TRBD1 (5 bases). Trimming stripped 8 bases from V and 4 bases from J, with 12 bases between. The length of the CDR3 is 13 residues. From germline, CDR1 is SEHNR and CDR2 FQNEAQ (reference sequence). The CDR3: CASGQGGNQPQHF. The CDR3 region has the DNA TGTGCCAGCGGCCAGGGAGGAAATCAGCCCCAGCATTTT.

The table lists this clonotype with a few counts. The chain carries TRBV5-5 and TRBJ2-2, with D possibly matching TRBD1 (6 bases). The CDR3 runs to 15 residues. Between the trimmed V and J ends, which lost 5 bases and 4 bases, there was a span of 15 bases. Germline lookup yields CDR1 SGHKS and CDR2 YYEKEE (reference sequence). The CDR3 DNA sequence: TGTGCCAGCAGTAACGCCGGGACAACCACCGGGGAGCTGTTTTTT. Its protein product is CASSNAGTTTGELFF.

This clonotype has a handful of counts. The J gene is TRBJ1-1, the V gene TRBV6-2 or TRBV6-3; possibly TRBD1 for D (5 bases). Trimming took 0 bases from V and 4 from J, leaving 15 bases between them. This CDR3 has 16 residues. Germline loops: CDR1 MNHEY, CDR2 SVGEGT. In nucleotides, the CDR3 is TGTGCCAGCAGTTACTCCACCTCGGGGGTACGCACTGAAGCTTTCTTT. It yields the protein CASSYSTSGVRTEAFF.

The chain employs TRBV6-5 and TRBJ1-1; the match to TRBD1 covers 9 bases. The CDR3 loop spans 16 amino acids. V lost 2 bases and J lost 0; bases outside the gene matches: 4. Germline values: CDR1 MNHEY, CDR2 SVGAGI. The CDR3 DNA sequence: TGTGCCAGCAGTTACCGGGACAGGGCCTTGAACACTGAAGCTTTCTTT. The encoded protein is CASSYRDRALNTEAFF.

This clonotype was recorded a few times. The V call is TRBV7-2, the J call TRBJ1-4; TRBD1 matches at 8 bases. In germline, CDR1 is SGHTA, CDR2 FQGNSA. This CDR3 contains 15 residues. V gave up 1 base and J gave up 7 bases; unmatched junction bases: 5. The CDR3 region has the DNA TGTGCCAGCAGCTTAGAGGGGACAGGTGGTGAAAAACTGTTTTTT. This gives the protein CASSLEGTGGEKLFF.

CDR3 amino acids: CSARGDEQFF. The DNA of the CDR3 is TGCAGTGCTCGTGGGGATGAGCAGTTCTTC. The rearrangement uses TRBV20-1 and TRBJ2-1; no clear D gene. The CDR3 loop spans 10 amino acids. The germline V gene has CDR1 DFQATT and CDR2 SNEGSKA (reference sequence). The V end lost 5 bases, the J end lost 8 bases, and 7 bases lay between the germline ends.